Reported below is one TCR beta chain. Its antigen remains unidentified. No base-level quality is on record; no much larger clone is a single base apart. The library was produced with the immunoSEQ multiplex PCR assay. Around 92,000 TCR templates per sample were assayed by the deep sequencing platform. Genomic DNA extracted from sorted T cells was the material used for TCRbeta CDR3 sequencing. As for how the authors treated the data: The R programming language was used for clonal analysis of the TCRbeta CDR3 data. Comparing unstimulated samples against CFSE-low samples taken after the reaction was how alloreactive CD4+ and CD8+ clones were defined. Regulatory or non-regulatory origin was assigned to alloreactive CD4+ clones by matching of sequences to sorted unstimulated Treg and non-Treg repertoires. TCRdb re-hosts the immuneACCESS table, in-frame sequences only. Its copies lack some clones; in the studies checked, an unresolved V gene accounts for under half of them, and the cause for the rest is not known. Clonal size and the V and J genes are those of that table, whereas D and trimming came from the DNA. The sample profile shows about 120,000 clones; approximately 94% of them were found once. The top ten hold around 1.7% of the sample.

The data originate from a study of siplizumab effects on memory and regulatory T cells (dated by TCRdb to between 2018 and 2021). For the wider study: The study examined how the anti-CD2 antibody siplizumab affects alloreactive T-cell subsets in allogeneic mixed lymphocyte reactions built from human PBMCs. What the work shows at the level of the full study, not this receptor alone: Whether proliferating Tregs from siplizumab cultures were suppressive was not functionally confirmed. Compared with memory T cells, unstimulated naive T cells appeared more diverse, and naive cells seemed to make a substantial contribution to the alloresponse. For roughly 75-97% of proliferating CD4+ or CD8+ clones, no naive or memory phenotype could be assigned. Sequences below about 10^-5 frequency were poorly captured, so only a minor fraction of alloreactive clones could be mapped to unstimulated subsets. The cumulative frequency of alloreactive sequences traceable to unstimulated CD4+ memory T cells was significantly reduced by siplizumab. Among mappable alloreactive CD4+ clones, an average Treg-derived fraction of almost 70% was observed with siplizumab, compared with more than 25% in control reactions.

V ends up 6 bases short and J 4 bases short, with an unmatched junction base count of 3. The CDR3, cysteine through phenylalanine, is 13 amino acids long. Only the CDR3 region is kept as DNA, spanning 39 bases read in frame from base 1. The germline V gene sets CDR1 to SGHAT and CDR2 to FQNNGV. Sorted unstimulated T cells, along with proliferating T cells recovered from mixed lymphocyte reactions, underwent TCRbeta CDR3 sequencing. Fresh whole blood from some ten HLA-typed healthy donors was used as the source from which PBMCs were isolated. Unstimulated CD4+ non-regulatory T cells were FACS-sorted to map the origin of alloreactive clones.

This sequence was found in a human donor in good health. The sequence links TRBV11-2 to TRBJ1-1; TRBD1 matches 9 bases in the middle. Material: non-Treg CD4+ T cells sorted from blood. What the cell subset or site label conveys for this sample: FACS-sorted unstimulated CD4+ non-regulatory T cells. The DNA sequence is as follows: TGTGCCAGCAGTTCGGACAGGGGCACTGAAGCTTTCTTT. The resulting protein is CASSSDRGTEAFF.